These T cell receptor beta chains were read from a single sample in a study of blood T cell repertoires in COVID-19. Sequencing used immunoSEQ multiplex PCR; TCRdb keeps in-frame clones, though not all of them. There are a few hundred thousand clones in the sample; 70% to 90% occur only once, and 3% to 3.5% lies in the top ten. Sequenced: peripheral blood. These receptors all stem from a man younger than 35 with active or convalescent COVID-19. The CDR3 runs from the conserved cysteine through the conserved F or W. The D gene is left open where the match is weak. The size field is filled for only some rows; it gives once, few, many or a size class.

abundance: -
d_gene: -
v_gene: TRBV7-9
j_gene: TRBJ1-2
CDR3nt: TGTGCCAGCAGCTTTGGGCCAGGGCTTATCTATGGCTACACCTTC
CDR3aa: CASSFGPGLIYGYTF

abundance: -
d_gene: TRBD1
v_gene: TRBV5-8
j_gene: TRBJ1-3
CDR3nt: TGTGCCAGCAGCTCGGGGGACAGTGGAAACACCATATATTTT
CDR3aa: CASSSGDSGNTIYF

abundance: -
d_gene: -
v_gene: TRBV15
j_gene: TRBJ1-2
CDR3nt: TGTGCCACCAGCGGAGGTGGGCAGGGTTTTTCAGCTAACTATGGCTACACCTTC
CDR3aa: CATSGGGQGFSANYGYTF

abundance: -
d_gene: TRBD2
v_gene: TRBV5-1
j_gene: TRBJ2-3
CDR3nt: TGCGCCAGCAGCTCTACTAGCGGGGAAACAGATACGCAGTATTTT
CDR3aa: CASSSTSGETDTQYF

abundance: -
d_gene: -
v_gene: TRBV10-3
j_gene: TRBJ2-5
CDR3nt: TGTGCCATCAGCTCCGCCGCGGGGTCTAGAGAGACCCAGTACTTC
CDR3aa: CAISSAAGSRETQYF

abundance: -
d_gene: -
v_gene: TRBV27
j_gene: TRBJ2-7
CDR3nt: TGTGCCAGCAGTCGCGGACTGGTTTCCTACGAGCAGTACTTC
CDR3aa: CASSRGLVSYEQYF

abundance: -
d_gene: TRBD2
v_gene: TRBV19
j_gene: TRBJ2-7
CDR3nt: TGTGCCAGTAGGAAACTAGCGGGGGACTCCTACGAGCAGTACTTC
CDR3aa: CASRKLAGDSYEQYF

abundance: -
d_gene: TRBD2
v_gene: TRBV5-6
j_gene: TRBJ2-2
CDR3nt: TGTGCCAGCACCGCGGGACTAGAGTCCGGGGAGCTGTTTTTT
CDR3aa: CASTAGLESGELFF

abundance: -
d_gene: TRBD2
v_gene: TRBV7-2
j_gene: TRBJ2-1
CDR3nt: TGTGCCAGCAGCCGCGGATCTAGCGGGGCGAGCTCCTACAATGAGCAGTTCTTC
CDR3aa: CASSRGSSGASSYNEQFF

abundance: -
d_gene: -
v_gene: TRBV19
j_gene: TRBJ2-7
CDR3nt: TGTGCCAGTAGCGTCACAGGGAGCTCCTACGAGCAGTACTTC
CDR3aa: CASSVTGSSYEQYF

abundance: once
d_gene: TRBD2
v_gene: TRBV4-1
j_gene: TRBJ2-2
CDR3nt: TGCGCCAGCAGCCAAGAAAAGAAACTAGCGGGAGAGAGTGGCACCGGGGAGCTGTTTTTT
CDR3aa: CASSQEKKLAGESGTGELFF

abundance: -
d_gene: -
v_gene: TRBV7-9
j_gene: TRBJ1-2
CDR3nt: TGTGCCAGCAGCTTAGGGCTCGGGGGGAACTATGGCTACACCTTC
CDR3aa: CASSLGLGGNYGYTF

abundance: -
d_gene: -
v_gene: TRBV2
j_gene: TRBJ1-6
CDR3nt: TGTGCCAGCAGACACCCGGGACAAAATTCACCCCTCCACTTT
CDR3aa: CASRHPGQNSPLHF

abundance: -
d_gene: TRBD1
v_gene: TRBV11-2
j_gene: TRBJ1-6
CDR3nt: TGTGCCAGCAGCTCCGGGACAGGCAATAATTCACCCCTCCACTTT
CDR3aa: CASSSGTGNNSPLHF

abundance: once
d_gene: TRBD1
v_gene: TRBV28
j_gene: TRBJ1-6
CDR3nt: TGTGCCAGCAGTCCAAGGGACAGCAGAACTCCCCTCCACTTT
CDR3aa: CASSPRDSRTPLHF

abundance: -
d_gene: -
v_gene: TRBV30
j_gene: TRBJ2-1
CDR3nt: TGTGCCTGGAGTCAAGAGATATGGCCGGGGGATGAGCAGTTCTTC
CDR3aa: CAWSQEIWPGDEQFF

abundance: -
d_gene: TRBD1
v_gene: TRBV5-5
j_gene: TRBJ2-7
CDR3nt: TGTGCCAGCAGCTGGACAGGGAATCACGAGCAGTACTTC
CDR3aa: CASSWTGNHEQYF

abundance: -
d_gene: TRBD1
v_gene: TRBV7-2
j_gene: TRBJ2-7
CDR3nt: TGTGCCAGCAGCCCCCCCAACAGGGGGCTGGTCCTCGAGCAGTACTTC
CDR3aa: CASSPPNRGLVLEQYF

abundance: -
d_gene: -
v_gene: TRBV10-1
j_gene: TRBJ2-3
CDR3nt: TGCGCCAGCAGTGAGTCGGAGGTAACCACAGATACGCAGTATTTT
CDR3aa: CASSESEVTTDTQYF

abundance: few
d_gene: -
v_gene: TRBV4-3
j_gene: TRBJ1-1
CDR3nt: TGCGCCAGCAGCAAGAGCAGGGAGGCCACTGAAGCTTTCTTT
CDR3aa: CASSKSREATEAFF

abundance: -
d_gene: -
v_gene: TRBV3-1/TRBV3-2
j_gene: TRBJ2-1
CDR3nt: TGTGCCAGCAGCCAAGGCGGACTACTCGGGGGCAATGAGCAGTTCTTC
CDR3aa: CASSQGGLLGGNEQFF

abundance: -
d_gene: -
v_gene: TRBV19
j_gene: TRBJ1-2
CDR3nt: TGTGCCAGTAGCCGGACAGATCTAAACTATGGCTACACCTTC
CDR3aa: CASSRTDLNYGYTF

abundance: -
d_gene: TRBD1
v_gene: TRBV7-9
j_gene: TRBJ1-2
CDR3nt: TGTGCCAGCAGCTTTGTGCAGGGGGTATCCGACTATGGCTACACCTTC
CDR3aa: CASSFVQGVSDYGYTF

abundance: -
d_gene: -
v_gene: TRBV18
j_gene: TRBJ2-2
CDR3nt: TGTGCCAGCTCACCAGGAGGGGAGAACACCGGGGAGCTGTTTTTT
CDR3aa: CASSPGGENTGELFF

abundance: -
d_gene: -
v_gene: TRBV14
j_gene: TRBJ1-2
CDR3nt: TGTGCCAGCAGCCAAGGGGCCTCCGAACTAGGGACCTTC
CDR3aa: CASSQGASELGTF

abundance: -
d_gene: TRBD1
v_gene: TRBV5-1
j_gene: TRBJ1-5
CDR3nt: TGCGCCAGCAGCTTGGACTCCCGACAGGGTGCTCAGCCCCAGCATTTT
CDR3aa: CASSLDSRQGAQPQHF

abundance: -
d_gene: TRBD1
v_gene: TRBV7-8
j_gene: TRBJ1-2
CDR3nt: TGTGCCAGCAGCTTAGCCGGAACCGGGACAGGTGGGCCGGGCTACACCTTC
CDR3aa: CASSLAGTGTGGPGYTF

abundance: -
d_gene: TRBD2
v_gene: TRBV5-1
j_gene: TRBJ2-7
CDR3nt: TGCGCCAGCAGCTTGACCGGGGGTAGCGGGGTCCCCTACGAGCAGTACTTC
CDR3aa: CASSLTGGSGVPYEQYF

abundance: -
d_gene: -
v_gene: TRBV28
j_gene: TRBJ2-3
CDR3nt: TGTGCCAGCAGCCCTACCGGCACAGATACGCAGTATTTT
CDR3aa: CASSPTGTDTQYF

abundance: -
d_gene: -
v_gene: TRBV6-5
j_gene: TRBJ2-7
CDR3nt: TGTGCCAGCAAGAGGGGGAGGGACTACGAGCAGTACTTC
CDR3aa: CASKRGRDYEQYF

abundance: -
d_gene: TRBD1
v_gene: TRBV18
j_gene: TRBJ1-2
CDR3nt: TGTGCCAGCTCACCAAAGACAGGGTCTACGAACTATGGCTACACCTTC
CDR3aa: CASSPKTGSTNYGYTF

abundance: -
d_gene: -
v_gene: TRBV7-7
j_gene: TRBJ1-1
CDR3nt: TGTGCCAGCAGCTCCGGACAGTGGGGCGCTGAAGCTTTCTTT
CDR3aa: CASSSGQWGAEAFF

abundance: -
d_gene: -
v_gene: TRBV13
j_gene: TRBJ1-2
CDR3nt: TGTGCCAGCAGACACCCGGGGGGGTCGTGTACCTTC
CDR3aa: CASRHPGGSCTF

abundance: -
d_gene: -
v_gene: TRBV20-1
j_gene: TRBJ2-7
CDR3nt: TGCAGTGCTAGTATAACGGGTAACGAGCAGTACTTC
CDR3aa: CSASITGNEQYF

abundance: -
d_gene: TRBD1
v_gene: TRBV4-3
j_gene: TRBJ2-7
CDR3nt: TGCGCCAGCAGCCAAGATCTAGGGACAGGGAGCAACGAGCAGTACTTC
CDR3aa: CASSQDLGTGSNEQYF

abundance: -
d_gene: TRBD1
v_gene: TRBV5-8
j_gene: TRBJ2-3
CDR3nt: TGTGCCAGCAGCTCCGGACAGGAAACAGATACGCAGTATTTT
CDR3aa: CASSSGQETDTQYF

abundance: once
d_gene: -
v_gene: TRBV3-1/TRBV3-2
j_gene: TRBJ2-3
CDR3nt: TGTGCCAGCAGCCAAGATATCGGGGGAGGTGCGCAGTATTTT
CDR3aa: CASSQDIGGGAQYF

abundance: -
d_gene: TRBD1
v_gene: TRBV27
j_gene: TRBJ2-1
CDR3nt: TGTGCCAGCAGTTTATTCGGGACAGGGTACAATGAGCAGTTCTTC
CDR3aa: CASSLFGTGYNEQFF

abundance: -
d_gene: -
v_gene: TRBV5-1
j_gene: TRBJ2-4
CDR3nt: TGCGCCAGCAGCTTGGGGGCAGGGTGGGACATTCAGTACTTC
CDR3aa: CASSLGAGWDIQYF

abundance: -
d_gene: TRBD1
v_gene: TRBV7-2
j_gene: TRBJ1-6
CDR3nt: TGTGCCAGCAGCTTGAAAATACAGGGGGATAGCTCCTATAATTCACCCCTCCACTTT
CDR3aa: CASSLKIQGDSSYNSPLHF

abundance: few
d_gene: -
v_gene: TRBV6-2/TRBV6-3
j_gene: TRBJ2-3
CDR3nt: TGTGCCAGCAGTTACTCGAGTAGCGACTCTAGCACAGATACGCAGTATTTT
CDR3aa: CASSYSSSDSSTDTQYF

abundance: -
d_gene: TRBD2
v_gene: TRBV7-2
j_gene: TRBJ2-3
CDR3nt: TGTGCCAGCAGCCAGACCGGACTAGCAGGGGAGTATTTT
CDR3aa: CASSQTGLAGEYF

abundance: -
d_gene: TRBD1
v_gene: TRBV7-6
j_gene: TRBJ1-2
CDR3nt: TGTGCCAGCAGCTTAGCTGAGGACAGGGGGCTCTTTGGCTACACCTTC
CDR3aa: CASSLAEDRGLFGYTF

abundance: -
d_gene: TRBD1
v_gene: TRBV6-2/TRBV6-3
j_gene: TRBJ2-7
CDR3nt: TGTGCCAGCAGTCCATCAACAGGGGGCTCGTACGAGCAGTACTTC
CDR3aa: CASSPSTGGSYEQYF

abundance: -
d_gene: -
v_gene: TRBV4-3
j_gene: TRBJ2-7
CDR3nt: TGCGCCAGCAGCCAAGATCACAGGCTCTACGAGCAGTACTTC
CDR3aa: CASSQDHRLYEQYF

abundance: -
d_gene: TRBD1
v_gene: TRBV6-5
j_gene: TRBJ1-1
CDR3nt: TGTGCCAGCAGTCCCTGGGCAGGGGGCTCGGGTGAAGCTTTCTTT
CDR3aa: CASSPWAGGSGEAFF

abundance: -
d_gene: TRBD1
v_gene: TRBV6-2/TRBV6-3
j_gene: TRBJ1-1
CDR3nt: TGTGCCAGCAGTTACATGGGACAGACCACTGAAGCTTTCTTT
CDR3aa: CASSYMGQTTEAFF

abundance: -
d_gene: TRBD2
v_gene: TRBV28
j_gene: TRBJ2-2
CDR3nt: TGTGCCAGCAGAAGACTAGCGGGAGCCCCCGGGGAGCTGTTTTTT
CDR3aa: CASRRLAGAPGELFF

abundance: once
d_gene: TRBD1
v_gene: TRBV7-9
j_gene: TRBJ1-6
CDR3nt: TGTGCCAGCAGCTTAGCGGCAGGGGGTGGTTCACCCCTCCACTTT
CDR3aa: CASSLAAGGGSPLHF

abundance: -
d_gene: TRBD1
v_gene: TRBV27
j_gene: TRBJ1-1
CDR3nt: TGTGCCAGCAGTTTTCTGGGACAGGGTGGTGAAGCTTTCTTT
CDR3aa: CASSFLGQGGEAFF

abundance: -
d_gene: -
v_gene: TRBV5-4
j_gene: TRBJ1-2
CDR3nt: TGTGCCAGCAGTACAGTGAATAACTATGGCTACACCTTC
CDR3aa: CASSTVNNYGYTF